There are a few counts of the clone carrying this T cell receptor (beta chain). Its antigen is currently unknown. This specimen belongs to a study of response to subunit inactivated influenza vaccine. Findings of the study overall: It was the authors' suggestion that each seasonal influenza vaccination recruits few new T cells.

Germline V gene sequence: CDR1 SGDLS, CDR2 YYNGEE. Deletions cut 0 bases from V and 0 bases from J, with 6 bases between. CDR3 length: 14 amino acids. A single record per CDR3 protein comes from TCRdb applying MiXCR to the RT-PCR reads. The repertoire has roughly 630,000 distinct CDR3 sequences, 14% of them found once; the top ten carry about 7.6%. The receptor's source is a man between 50 and 59 years old who received an inactivated influenza vaccine. The chain combines TRBV9 with TRBJ2-5; the D is unclear. The specimen was PBMCs from blood, collected 14 to 15 days before vaccination. For the CDR3, the DNA is TGTGCCAGCAGCGTAGAACTACACCAAGAGACCCAGTACTTC. Its protein product is CASSVELHQETQYF.